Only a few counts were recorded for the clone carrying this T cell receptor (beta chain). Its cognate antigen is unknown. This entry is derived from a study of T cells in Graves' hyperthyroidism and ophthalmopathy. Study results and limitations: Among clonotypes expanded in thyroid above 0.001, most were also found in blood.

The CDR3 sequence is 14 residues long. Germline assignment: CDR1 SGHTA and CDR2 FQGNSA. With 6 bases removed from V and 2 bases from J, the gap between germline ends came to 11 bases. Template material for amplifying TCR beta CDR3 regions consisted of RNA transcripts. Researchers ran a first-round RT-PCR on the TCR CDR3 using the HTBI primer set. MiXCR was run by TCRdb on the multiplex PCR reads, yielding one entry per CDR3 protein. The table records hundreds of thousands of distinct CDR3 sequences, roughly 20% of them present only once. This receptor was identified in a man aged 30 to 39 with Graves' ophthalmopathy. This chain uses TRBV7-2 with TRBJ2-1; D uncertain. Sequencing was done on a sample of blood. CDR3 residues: CASSTTSTYNEQFF. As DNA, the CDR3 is TGTGCCAGCAGTACCACAAGCACCTACAATGAGCAGTTCTTC. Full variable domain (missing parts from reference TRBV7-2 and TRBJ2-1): GAGVSQSPSNKVTEKGKDVELRCDPISGHTALYWYRQSLGQGLEFLIYFQGNSAPDKSGLPSDRFSAERTGGSVSTLTIQRTQQEDSAVYLCASSTTSTYNEQFFGPGTRLTVL.